These 2 T cell receptor beta chains share one sample of origin, sequenced in a study of shared clonotypes between healthy human individuals. The data were produced by immunoSEQ multiplex PCR, yet TCRdb's version contains in-frame clones alone and is incomplete. In the table there are approximately 2.1 million clones, approximately 93% of which are singletons. Sequenced material: naive CD4+ T cells from PBMCs. Subset reported: CD45RA+ positively selected. These TCRs come from a man younger than 35 in good health. Some clones in this sample may be carry-over from other donors' samples.

The chain couples TRBV7-3 to TRBJ2-2; TRBD2 matches 9 bases. With V trimmed by 5 bases and J by 1 base, 14 bases remained unmatched. This CDR3 spans 19 amino acids. Germline lookup yields CDR1 SGHTA and CDR2 FQGTGA. CDR3 residues: CASSAIGWAGGLNTGELFF. CDR3 coding DNA: TGTGCCAGCAGCGCTATTGGCTGGGCGGGAGGGTTGAACACCGGGGAGCTGTTTTTT.

The chain carries TRBV11-2 and TRBJ2-7; D unclear. This CDR3 spans 12 amino acids. V lost 6 bases to trimming and J lost 4 bases, with 10 bases between them. The V gene's germline CDR1 is SGHAT and CDR2 FQNNGV. As DNA, the CDR3 is TGTGCCAGCAGTGTCGTACGGTACGAGCAGTACTTC. Protein: CASSVVRYEQYF.